The 5 T cell receptor beta chains listed next were all sequenced from one sample in a study of early T cells in non-severe SARS-CoV-2 infection. Each CDR3 protein gets one entry after TCRdb re-called the 5' RACE reads with MiXCR. Altogether approximately 64,000 distinct CDR3 sequences are present, more than 15% being singletons, with the ten largest covering about 8.4%. The starting material was whole blood, obtained at baseline. These TCRs come from an adult who was a healthcare worker with PCR-confirmed SARS-CoV-2 infection or an uninfected control (not recorded which).

The chain joins TRBV20-1 to TRBJ2-3, with unresolved D. The ends were cut back, 6 bases at V and 0 bases at J, with 13 bases in the middle. This CDR3 has 14 amino acids. Germline V gene sequence: CDR1 DFQATT, CDR2 SNEGSKA (reference sequence). Here the CDR3 reads CSARNPRSTDTQYF. The CDR3, as DNA: TGCAGTGCCCGGAACCCTAGGAGCACAGATACGCAGTATTTT.

This clonotype was counted between two and nine times. The chain carries TRBV5-6 and TRBJ2-1, with 8 bases identical to TRBD1. CDR1 and CDR2 from the germline V gene are SGHDT and YYEEEE. CDR3 length equals 16 residues. The J segment lost 6 bases and the V segment lost 1 base, leaving 9 bases of the junction unmatched. Written as DNA, the CDR3 is TGTGCCAGCAGCTTGTCCCCCAGGGGGCTGGGCAATGAGCAGTTCTTC. This codes for CASSLSPRGLGNEQFF.

The chain uses TRBV10-3 and TRBJ2-7; 10 bases fit TRBD2. From germline, CDR1 is ENHRY and CDR2 SYGVKD. V was pared by 4 bases and J by 2 bases, with 14 bases of the junction left unmatched. CDR3 length: 18 residues. The CDR3 spells CAISGTGGATSGAYEQYF. DNA for the CDR3: TGTGCCATCAGTGGAACAGGGGGTGCCACTAGCGGGGCCTACGAGCAGTACTTC.

The chain combines TRBV12-3 or TRBV12-4 with TRBJ2-2; D is undetermined. The length of the CDR3 is 13 residues. Trimming took 3 bases from V and 8 from J, leaving 10 bases between them. CDR3 residues: CASSFGVKGELFF. The CDR3 DNA reads TGTGCCAGCAGTTTTGGGGTTAAGGGGGAGCTGTTTTTT.

This clonotype was found a few times. The chain joins TRBV7-6 to TRBJ2-2; D ambiguous. The germline CDR1 and CDR2 sequences are SGHVS and FNYEAQ. V gave up 5 bases and J gave up 4 bases, with 17 bases separating them. The CDR3 length is 16 residues. CDR3 nucleotide sequence: TGTGCCAGCAGCCCTTATAAAGGTTTGAGCACCGGGGAGCTGTTTTTT. This encodes CASSPYKGLSTGELFF.